This T cell receptor beta chain was recovered during a study of blood T cell repertoires in COVID-19. Study at large: The United States, Italy and Spain provided the acute and convalescent COVID-19 samples. The cDNA or gDNA used as material had been derived from T cells, B-cell-depleted T cells, or PBMCs.

Source study methods: Estimated nucleated cell counts came from reference gene primer amplification. Clones were read by immunoSEQ multiplex PCR, and TCRdb kept only the in-frame ones, dropping some. V and J calls and clone size are given by that table; D and trimming were obtained from the DNA. The top ten hold 17% of the sample, which has approximately 190,000 clones, roughly 80% seen once. Trimming removed 1 base at V and 9 bases at J, with 19 bases between. Germline values: CDR1 SNHLY, CDR2 FYNNEI. This CDR3 has 16 residues. The chain links TRBV2 to TRBJ2-1; weak D call: TRBD1 (5 bases). The sequence derives from a man aged 60 to 75 with active or convalescent COVID-19. The sample consisted of peripheral blood. The CDR3 spells CASSEVGRAPGSEQFF. In DNA form, the CDR3 reads TGTGCCAGCAGTGAAGTAGGCAGGGCCCCTGGAAGTGAGCAGTTCTTC.